Listed here are 29 T cell receptor beta chains from one sample, sequenced in a study of monozygotic twins with inflammatory bowel disease. TCRdb re-called the 5' RACE reads and shows each CDR3 protein once, DNA omitted. The sample has 300,000 to 450,000 distinct CDR3 sequences; the top ten hold just over 2.5%. Sequencing was done on a sample of blood. The receptors originated from a human donor with ulcerative colitis or Crohn's disease, or a healthy co-twin of an affected twin (not recorded which).

The gene calls are TRBV21-1 and TRBJ1-1. TRBV21-1 is tagged as a pseudogene. This CDR3 region has 13 residues. This CDR3 reads CASSKAGDTEAFF.

The chain joins TRBV4-2 to TRBJ1-5; TCRdb returns TRBD1, unconfirmable since there is no DNA. This CDR3 is 17 amino acids long. Per the germline V gene, CDR1 is LGHNA and CDR2 is YNFKEQ. The CDR3 here is CASSPLQGAGAGQPQHF.

This rearrangement joins TRBV14 to TRBJ2-2. Germline CDR1 reads SGHDN; CDR2 reads FVKESK. The CDR3 consists of 14 residues. Here the CDR3 reads CASSRSDNTGELFF.

The chain employs TRBV18 and TRBJ1-2; no DNA is available, so the TRBD1 call from TCRdb remains unchecked. The length of the CDR3 is 15 residues. Germline V lookup: CDR1 KGHSH, CDR2 LQKENI. The CDR3 protein is CASSLRTANNYGYTF. Together with reference TRBV18 and TRBJ1-2, the CDR3 gives the full variable domain: NAGVMQNPRHLVRRRGQEARLRCSPMKGHSHVYWYRQLPEEGLKFMVYLQKENIIDESGMPKERFSAEFPKEGPSILRIQQVVRGDSAAYFCASSLRTANNYGYTFGSGTRLTVV.

The rearrangement joins TRBV12-3 or TRBV12-4 to TRBJ2-3. The CDR3 totals 14 residues. The CDR3 is CASNPGISVDTQYF.

The chain carries TRBV12-3 or TRBV12-4 and TRBJ1-4; TCRdb picks TRBD1, but there is no DNA to check that call. This CDR3 comprises 14 residues. CDR3: CASSLYRGGEKLFF.

The rearrangement uses TRBV24-1 and TRBJ2-2; TCRdb's D call of TRBD1 is untestable without DNA. The CDR3 runs to 13 residues. The V gene's germline CDR1 is KGHDR and CDR2 SFDVKD. The CDR3 sequence: CATSDRGTGELFF.

V is TRBV20-1 and J is TRBJ2-5; TCRdb lists TRBD1, though no DNA is available to test this call. Germline assignment: CDR1 DFQATT and CDR2 SNEGSKA (reference sequence). This CDR3 is 14 amino acids long. The CDR3 reads CSASTGDYQETQYF.

The chain employs TRBV4-3 and TRBJ1-1; TCRdb designates TRBD1, a call that cannot be tested without DNA. Germline assignment: CDR1 LGHNA and CDR2 YSLEER. CDR3 length equals 16 residues. CDR3 region: CASSHGQVGMNTEAFF.

The rearrangement joins TRBV6-6 to TRBJ2-1; TCRdb picks TRBD1, but there is no DNA to check that call. This CDR3 is 14 amino acids long. Germline lookup yields CDR1 MNHNY and CDR2 SVGAGI (reference sequence). The CDR3: CASSYHGQNNEQFF.

V gene TRBV19 combines with J gene TRBJ2-7; the D call of TRBD1 rests on TCRdb alone, since no DNA is present to check it. The germline V gene has CDR1 LNHDA and CDR2 SQIVND (reference sequence). The CDR3 covers 15 residues. The chain's CDR3 is CASSRTGEIYYEQYF.

The chain is built from TRBV5-5 and TRBJ2-7. The CDR3 extends over 15 amino acids. Germline V gives CDR1 SGHKS, CDR2 YYEKEE (reference sequence). The CDR3 reads CASTLGERISYEQYF.

The J gene is TRBJ2-7, the V gene TRBV5-1. CDR1 and CDR2 (germline): SGHRS, YFSETQ. The CDR3 consists of 16 residues. The CDR3 loop reads CASSLLAEIRGAEQYF.

The V call is TRBV27, the J call TRBJ2-3; TCRdb indicates TRBD1, and absent DNA this call remains unverified. The germline CDR1 and CDR2 sequences are MNHEY and SMNVEV (reference sequence). This CDR3 contains 15 residues. The CDR3 sequence is CASSLEPQSTDTQYF.

This chain connects TRBV7-2 to TRBJ1-1. The CDR3 is 13 residues long. Per the germline V gene, CDR1 is SGHTA and CDR2 is FQGNSA. Here the CDR3 reads CASSFAGSTEAFF. The variable domain in full, with the rest retrieved from reference TRBV7-2 and TRBJ1-1, is GAGVSQSPSNKVTEKGKDVELRCDPISGHTALYWYRQSLGQGLEFLIYFQGNSAPDKSGLPSDRFSAERTGGSVSTLTIQRTQQEDSAVYLCASSFAGSTEAFFGQGTRLTVV.

V gene TRBV20-1 combines with J gene TRBJ2-1; TCRdb reports TRBD2, a call that lacks DNA to check it against. The germline CDR1 and CDR2 sequences are DFQATT and SNEGSKA (reference sequence). This CDR3 comprises 17 residues. The CDR3 reads CSARRKGLAGGYNEQFF.

The V gene is TRBV7-2, the J gene TRBJ2-1; TCRdb calls TRBD1, which cannot be checked without DNA. CDR1 is SGHTA, CDR2 FQGNSA, per germline. This CDR3 comprises 17 residues. The CDR3 region is CASSLVGRQASYNEQFF.

This chain joins TRBV29-1 and TRBJ1-1. This CDR3 has 13 amino acids. Germline-derived CDR1 and CDR2 are SQVTM and ANQGSEA. CDR3 in amino acids: CSVEVRGNTEAFF.

The chain is built from TRBV10-3 and TRBJ2-5. In germline, CDR1 is ENHRY, CDR2 SYGVKD. This CDR3 has 14 residues. This CDR3 reads CAISESGRKETQYF.

The V gene is TRBV18, the J gene TRBJ2-1. The CDR3 is made up of 13 amino acids. Germline values: CDR1 KGHSH, CDR2 LQKENI. CDR3 sequence reads: CASSPLRSYEQFF.

The chain combines TRBV7-9 with TRBJ2-3; the TRBD1 assignment by TCRdb is unverifiable without DNA. This CDR3 spans 13 amino acids. Looked up from germline, CDR1 is SEHNR and CDR2 is FQNEAQ (reference sequence). This chain's CDR3 is CASSLQGTGTQYF.

This rearrangement joins TRBV30 to TRBJ2-3. CDR3 length: 11 amino acids. Germline V gene lookup returns CDR1 GTSNPN and CDR2 SVGIG (reference sequence). The CDR3 sequence: CAWGATDTQYF.

V usage is TRBV7-2 and J usage is TRBJ2-7; the TRBD2 assignment by TCRdb is unverifiable without DNA. This CDR3 comprises 15 residues. Germline-derived CDR1 and CDR2 are SGHTA and FQGNSA. The CDR3 is CASSFSPGGIYEQYF.

The CDR3 spells CASSLHPTGNTEAFF. The gene calls are TRBV5-5 and TRBJ1-1. The CDR3 consists of 15 residues. Germline loops: CDR1 SGHKS, CDR2 YYEKEE (reference sequence).

V is TRBV12-3 or TRBV12-4 and J is TRBJ1-2. The CDR3 contains 13 residues. The CDR3 region is CASSSQYLTGYTF.

The rearrangement links TRBV5-1 to TRBJ1-2. Germline CDR1 and CDR2: SGHRS and YFSETQ. The CDR3 has 16 residues. The CDR3 loop is CASSLAREGEVGGYTF.

The rearrangement links TRBV13 to TRBJ2-3; the D call from TCRdb, TRBD2, cannot be confirmed without DNA. Germline CDR1 reads PRHDT; CDR2 reads FYEKMQ (reference sequence). This CDR3 spans 18 amino acids. CDR3 amino acids: CASSSTARTSGDTDTQYF.

V is TRBV7-9 and J is TRBJ2-1; TCRdb returns TRBD2, unconfirmable since there is no DNA. In germline, CDR1 is SEHNR, CDR2 FQNEAQ (reference sequence). The length of the CDR3 is 14 residues. The CDR3 reads CASSIPVGGNEQFF.

The genes are TRBV28 and TRBJ1-6; the D gene TCRdb calls, TRBD1, cannot be checked with no DNA. CDR3 size: 16 residues. The germline V gene encodes CDR1 MDHEN and CDR2 SYDVKM. The chain's CDR3 is CASSLPRQGAVSPLHF.